Presented here are 8 T cell receptor beta chains from one specimen sequenced in a study of blood T cell repertoires in COVID-19. Sequencing was performed with immunoSEQ multiplex PCR; in TCRdb, only in-frame clones are kept and a portion is missing. The repertoire holds approximately 70,000 clones, approximately 90% seen once, with about 5.1% in the top ten. Sequencing was done on a sample of peripheral blood. The receptors shown here come from a woman aged 18-29 years with acute or convalescent COVID-19.

As DNA, the CDR3 is TGTGCCAGCAGTGTCGAGACAGGGGCCCTCTATGGCTACACCTTC. Protein sequence: CASSVETGALYGYTF. The chain has TRBV2 and TRBJ1-2; 8 bases are shared with TRBD1. The CDR3 consists of 15 residues. Germline CDR1 and CDR2: SNHLY and FYNNEI. J gave up 4 bases and V 4 bases, and 8 bases lay outside the gene matches. The full variable domain, its missing parts supplied by reference TRBV2 and TRBJ1-2, is EPEVTQTPSHQVTQMGQEVILRCVPISNHLYFYWYRQILGQKVEFLVSFYNNEISEKSEIFDDQFSVERPDGSNFTLKIRSTKLEDSAMYFCASSVETGALYGYTFGSGTRLTVV.

The chain combines TRBV30 with TRBJ1-2; 7 bases agree with TRBD1. The CDR3 totals 15 residues. V shed 4 bases, J shed 2 bases, and the junction held 10 bases outside the gene matches. Per the germline V gene, CDR1 is GTSNPN and CDR2 is SVGIG (reference sequence). CDR3 in DNA: TGTGCCTGGACAGGACAGGCGTTAAAAAACTATGGCTACACCTTC. This translates into CAWTGQALKNYGYTF.

The chain is built from TRBV7-2 and TRBJ2-1; 10 positions agree with TRBD2. The CDR3 runs to 17 residues. With 1 base clipped from V and 8 bases from J, the junction kept 11 bases outside the gene matches. In germline, CDR1 is SGHTA, CDR2 FQGNSA. CDR3 residues: CASSLGLSSGGDYEQFF. The CDR3 DNA reads as TGTGCCAGCAGCTTAGGGCTGTCTAGCGGGGGCGATTATGAGCAGTTCTTC. Full variable domain (rest looked up from reference TRBV7-2 and TRBJ2-1): GAGVSQSPSNKVTEKGKDVELRCDPISGHTALYWYRQSLGQGLEFLIYFQGNSAPDKSGLPSDRFSAERTGGSVSTLTIQRTQQEDSAVYLCASSLGLSSGGDYEQFFGPGTRLTVL.

The chain combines TRBV11-2 with TRBJ2-3, with 13 bases identical to TRBD2. Looked up from germline, CDR1 is SGHAT and CDR2 is FQNNGV. This CDR3 has 15 residues. After removal of 7 bases from V and 5 bases from J, the junction contained 6 bases not matched to a gene. This CDR3 reads CASTHRTSGRDTQYF. As DNA, the CDR3 is TGTGCCAGCACACATCGGACTAGCGGGAGAGATACGCAGTATTTT.

V gene TRBV30 combines with J gene TRBJ2-5, with a possible D match to TRBD1 (6 bases). Germline-derived CDR1 and CDR2 are GTSNPN and SVGIG (reference sequence). CDR3 size: 13 residues. Trimming shortened V by 5 bases and J by 0 bases, and 10 bases separated the two germline ends. The CDR3 is CAWDEGDQETQYF. The CDR3 coding sequence is TGTGCCTGGGATGAGGGGGACCAAGAGACCCAGTACTTC.

This clone was observed a single time. The genes are TRBV5-6 and TRBJ2-7, with 9 bases that match TRBD2. Germline lookup yields CDR1 SGHDT and CDR2 YYEEEE. V lost 5 bases to trimming and J lost 3 bases; unmatched junction nucleotides: 9. This CDR3 comprises 15 residues. The CDR3 region is CASSFGTSPLYEQYF. CDR3 coding DNA: TGTGCCAGCAGTTTTGGGACTAGCCCCCTCTACGAGCAGTACTTC.

This clone was seen a handful of times. The rearrangement uses TRBV4-3 and TRBJ1-5, with unresolved D. With 0 bases removed from V and 6 bases from J, the gap between germline ends came to 6 bases. The germline gives CDR1 LGHNA, CDR2 YSLEER. The CDR3 is 13 residues long. DNA for the CDR3: TGCGCCAGCAGCCAAGACTTAGTTCAGCCCCAGCATTTT. Its translation: CASSQDLVQPQHF.

V gene TRBV30 combines with J gene TRBJ1-2, with 7 bases fitting TRBD1. The V gene's germline CDR1 is GTSNPN and CDR2 SVGIG (reference sequence). The CDR3 sequence is 16 residues long. J lost 2 bases, V lost 0 bases, and 9 bases had no gene match. The CDR3 bases are TGTGCCTGGAGTGTCCCCCTTGGACAGGCGAACTATGGCTACACCTTC. Its translation: CAWSVPLGQANYGYTF.